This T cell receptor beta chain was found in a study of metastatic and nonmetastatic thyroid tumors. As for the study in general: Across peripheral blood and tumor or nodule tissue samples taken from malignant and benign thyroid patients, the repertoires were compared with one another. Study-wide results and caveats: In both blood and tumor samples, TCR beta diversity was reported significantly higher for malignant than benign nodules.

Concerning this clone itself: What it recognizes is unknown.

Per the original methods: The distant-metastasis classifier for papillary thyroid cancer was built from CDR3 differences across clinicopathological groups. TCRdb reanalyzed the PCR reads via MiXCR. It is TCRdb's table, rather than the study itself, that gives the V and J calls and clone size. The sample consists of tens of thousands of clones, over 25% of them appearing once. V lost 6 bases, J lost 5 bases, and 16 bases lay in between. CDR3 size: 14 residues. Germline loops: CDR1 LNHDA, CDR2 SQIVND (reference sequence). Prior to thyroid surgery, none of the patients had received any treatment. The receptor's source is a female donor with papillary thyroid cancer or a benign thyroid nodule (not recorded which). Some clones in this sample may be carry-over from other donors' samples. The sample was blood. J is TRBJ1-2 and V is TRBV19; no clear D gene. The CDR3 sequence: CASSLTPPPYGYTF. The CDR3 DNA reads TGTGCCAGTAGCCTAACCCCTCCGCCTTATGGCTACACCTTC. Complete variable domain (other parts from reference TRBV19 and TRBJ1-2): DGGITQSPKYLFRKEGQNVTLSCEQNLNHDAMYWYRQDPGQGLRLIYYSQIVNDFQKGDIAEGYSVSREKKESFPLTVTSAQKNPTAFYLCASSLTPPPYGYTFGSGTRLTVV.